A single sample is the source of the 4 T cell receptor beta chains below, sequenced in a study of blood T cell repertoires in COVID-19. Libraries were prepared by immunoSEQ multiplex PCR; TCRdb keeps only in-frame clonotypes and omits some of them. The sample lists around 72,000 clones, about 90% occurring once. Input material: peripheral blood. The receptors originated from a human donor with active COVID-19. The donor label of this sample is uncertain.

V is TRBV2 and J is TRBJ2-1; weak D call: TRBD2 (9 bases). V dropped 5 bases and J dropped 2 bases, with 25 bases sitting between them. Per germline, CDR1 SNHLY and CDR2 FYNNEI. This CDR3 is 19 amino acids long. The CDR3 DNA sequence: TGTGCCAGCAGTCGGACAGGGACGGTAGCGGGAGCGGCCTACAATGAGCAGTTCTTC. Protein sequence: CASSRTGTVAGAAYNEQFF. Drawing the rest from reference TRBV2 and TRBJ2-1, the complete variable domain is EPEVTQTPSHQVTQMGQEVILRCVPISNHLYFYWYRQILGQKVEFLVSFYNNEISEKSEIFDDQFSVERPDGSNFTLKIRSTKLEDSAMYFCASSRTGTVAGAAYNEQFFGPGTRLTVL.

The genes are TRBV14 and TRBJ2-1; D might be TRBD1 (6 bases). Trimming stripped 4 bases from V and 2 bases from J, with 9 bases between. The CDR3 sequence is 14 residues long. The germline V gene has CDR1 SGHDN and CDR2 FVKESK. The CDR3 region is CASSPRTAYNEQFF. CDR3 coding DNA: TGTGCCAGCAGCCCCCGGACAGCCTACAATGAGCAGTTCTTC. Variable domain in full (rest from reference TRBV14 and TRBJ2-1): EAGVTQFPSHSVIEKGQTVTLRCDPISGHDNLYWYRRVMGKEIKFLLHFVKESKQDESGMPNNRFLAERTGGTYSTLKVQPAELEDSGVYFCASSPRTAYNEQFFGPGTRLTVL.

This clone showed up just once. The CDR3 sequence: CASSMRGPSGNTIYF. The CDR3 DNA follows: TGTGCCAGCAGCATGCGGGGCCCCTCTGGAAACACCATATATTTT. J is TRBJ1-3 and V is TRBV11-2, with D tentatively TRBD1 (5 bases). CDR1 is SGHAT and CDR2 is FQNNGV in the germline V gene. V lost 5 bases and J lost 0, with 11 bases in between. There are 15 residues in the CDR3.

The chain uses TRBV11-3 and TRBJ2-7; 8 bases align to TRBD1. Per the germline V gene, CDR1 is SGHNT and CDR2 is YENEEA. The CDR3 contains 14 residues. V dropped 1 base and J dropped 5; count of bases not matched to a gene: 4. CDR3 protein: CASSLARGLNEQYF. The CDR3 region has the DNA TGTGCCAGCAGCTTAGCCAGGGGGCTCAACGAGCAGTACTTC.